The rows below give T cell receptor beta chains drawn from one sample of a study of Graves' ophthalmopathy and Graves' hyperthyroidism. TCRdb redid the calling of the multiplex PCR reads with MiXCR, one entry per CDR3 protein. The sample records 620,000 or so distinct CDR3 sequences, about 20% being singletons. Material for sequencing was peripheral blood. Receptors were obtained from a woman under 30 with stable Graves' hyperthyroidism. Some clones in this sample may be carry-over from other donors' samples. Each CDR3 is given with its conserved first and last residue. A D gene is named only where the DNA matches it firmly. The listing skips clone size in some rows; elsewhere it reads once, few, many or a size class.

d_call j_call v_call clone_size cdr3_aa cdr3_nt
NA TRBJ2-7 TRBV7-2 many CASRSRDIYEQYF TGTGCCAGCAGGTCACGGGACATATACGAGCAGTACTTC
NA TRBJ1-1 TRBV5-1 NA CASSFGEGRITEAFF TGCGCCAGCAGCTTCGGGGAAGGGAGGATCACTGAAGCTTTCTTT
TRBD1 TRBJ2-7 TRBV6-1 many CASSTGGAKDEQYF TGTGCCAGCAGTACAGGGGGCGCGAAAGACGAGCAGTACTTC
NA TRBJ2-7 TRBV20-1 NA CSAGGVSGIYEQYF TGCAGTGCTGGCGGTGTTAGCGGTATCTACGAGCAGTACTTC
NA TRBJ2-2 TRBV6-1 many CASRPNTGELFF TGTGCCAGCCGCCCTAACACCGGGGAGCTGTTTTTT
NA TRBJ1-2 TRBV12-3/TRBV12-4 many CASTQATRVGYTF TGTGCCAGCACCCAGGCCACAAGGGTCGGCTACACCTTC
TRBD2 TRBJ2-7 TRBV20-1 NA CSARVSSGSPYEQYF TGCAGTGCTAGAGTCTCTAGCGGGAGCCCCTACGAGCAGTACTTC
NA TRBJ2-2 TRBV20-1 many CSARIMAGNTGELFF TGCAGTGCTAGAATCATGGCGGGAAACACCGGGGAGCTGTTTTTT
NA TRBJ1-5 TRBV12-3/TRBV12-4 many CASSFVGENQPQHF TGTGCCAGCAGTTTTGTCGGGGAAAATCAGCCCCAGCATTTT
NA TRBJ2-5 TRBV7-8 NA CASTKGHPQETQYF TGTGCCAGCACTAAAGGACACCCCCAAGAGACCCAGTACTTC
TRBD2 TRBJ2-1 TRBV7-3 few CASSSGLAGGRNEQFF TGTGCCAGCAGCTCGGGACTAGCGGGGGGACGAAATGAGCAGTTCTTC
NA TRBJ1-6 TRBV6-1 NA CASSEAGENSPLHF TGTGCCAGCAGTGAGGCAGGGGAAAATTCACCCCTCCACTTT
NA TRBJ2-7 TRBV28 NA CASSQPGRVSYEQYF TGTGCCAGCAGTCAGCCAGGACGGGTCTCCTACGAGCAGTACTTC
NA TRBJ2-2 TRBV5-4 many CASSPSGGTGELFF TGTGCCAGCAGCCCCAGTGGGGGGACCGGGGAGCTGTTTTTT
TRBD2 TRBJ2-2 TRBV19 NA CASSMGLADTGELFF TGTGCCAGTAGCATGGGACTAGCGGACACCGGGGAGCTGTTTTTT
NA TRBJ1-6 TRBV29-1 many CSVAEGGSPLHF TGCAGCGTTGCCGAGGGCGGTTCACCCCTCCACTTT
NA TRBJ2-2 TRBV28 NA CATLTVNTGELFF TGTGCCACCCTGACAGTGAACACCGGGGAGCTGTTTTTT
NA TRBJ2-2 TRBV11-3 many CASSLGVRSLAGELFF TGTGCCAGCAGCTTAGGGGTCCGATCACTCGCCGGGGAGCTGTTTTTT
TRBD1 TRBJ1-5 TRBV15 NA CATSKGRTGFNQPQHF TGTGCCACCAGCAAGGGCCGGACAGGGTTCAATCAGCCCCAGCATTTT
NA TRBJ1-2 TRBV28 many CASSGPDFYGYTF TGTGCCAGCAGCGGCCCGGATTTCTATGGCTACACCTTC
TRBD1 TRBJ1-5 TRBV27 many CASSSRQGVHQPQHF TGTGCCAGCAGTTCGCGACAGGGTGTCCATCAGCCCCAGCATTTT
NA TRBJ2-5 TRBV19 few CASSITGLKETQYF TGTGCCAGTAGTATTACAGGCTTAAAAGAGACCCAGTACTTC
NA TRBJ1-1 TRBV18 many CASSQGFGTEAFF TGTGCCAGCTCACAGGGGTTCGGCACTGAAGCTTTCTTT
NA TRBJ1-2 TRBV6-2/TRBV6-3 many CASTRGREYGYTF TGTGCCAGCACCCGCGGGCGTGAATATGGCTACACCTTC
NA TRBJ2-5 TRBV20-1 once CSARRQARGLYF TGCAGTGCACGTCGACAGGCCCGAGGTCTGTACTTC
NA TRBJ2-7 TRBV18 many CASSQDSYEQYF TGTGCCAGCTCCCAAGACAGCTACGAGCAGTACTTC
TRBD2 TRBJ2-3 TRBV15 NA CATSRGTAGGTDTQYF TGTGCCACCAGCAGAGGGACAGCGGGGGGAACAGATACGCAGTATTTT
TRBD1 TRBJ2-7 TRBV6-1 NA CASSVVPGQGDEQYF TGTGCCAGCAGTGTGGTGCCGGGACAGGGTGACGAGCAGTACTTC